This T cell receptor (beta chain) was captured by sequencing in a study of T cell responses to AZD1222 COVID-19 vaccine (dated by TCRdb to 2020 to 2023). Regarding the study in general: Because spike-specific TCR depth and breadth did not differ between the two schedules, AZD1222 recipients who got a second dose at roughly 4 weeks were pooled with those who got a second dose at roughly 12 weeks. Trial participants were enrolled by age into 18-55, 56-69 and 70-plus year subgroups, with about 150, 28 and 57 TCR-sequenced participants respectively. A total of 230 or so trial participants underwent TCR sequencing, of whom approximately 210 received two doses of AZD1222 and about 25 received two doses of the MenACWY control vaccine. Findings and caveats that apply to the study as a whole: No day 14 peak-response samples were available, so repertoires were characterized only after the peak T cell response. Vaccine-associated CD4 TCRs spanned the whole spike protein, with dominant responses in regions 160-218 and 743-854. Reportedly, almost half of the unique spike-specific TCRs recognized epitopes lying outside the regions that are mutated in the B.1.351 and B.1.1.7 variants. Conclusions about previously exposed vaccinees were limited because only a handful of AZD1222 recipients were SARS-CoV-2 seropositive at baseline. The 56-69-year group was small, and its depth increase did not reach significance, likely because of low power. After two AZD1222 doses, both the breadth and the depth of spike-specific TCRs were significantly higher than at day 0 and than in MenACWY recipients. Participants were mostly white British, with more females than males. The authors suggested clonal diversity may have been underestimated.

The time point label here, explained by the study, means: baseline before first vaccination. Vaccinee samples came from UK trials COV001 and COV002, including a single-blind randomized controlled phase 2/3 trial of AZD1222 (ChAdOx1 nCoV-19) in healthy adults. For TCRbeta chain sequencing, PBMC samples from trial participants were taken at day 0 and at day 28 after the second dose. The CDR3 regions of human TCRbeta chains were analyzed by immunosequencing. Concerning the study's data processing: Repertoire TCRs were matched against a reference library of SARS-CoV-2-specific TCRs generated with the MIRA antigen-specificity platform. Breadth meant the fraction of unique TCRs that were SARS-CoV-2-associated, whereas depth meant the fraction of total T cells that were SARS-CoV-2-associated. Using the MIRA data, each spike-specific TCR was assigned both to the spike region to which the TCR was reactive and to a CD4 or CD8 class. Log10-transformed breadth and depth values were compared by one-way ANOVA with Sidak's multiple comparisons tests. Held by TCRdb, this immuneACCESS table contains in-frame sequences only and omits some clones. Under half of the omission traces to an unresolved V gene where checked; the cause of the rest is unknown. V, J and clone size derive from that table, while D and trimming were established from the DNA sequence. For this sample the table gives 170,000 or so clones, of which just over 90% were detected only once. The leading ten clones occupy around 3% of the sample.

Turning to this clone: The antigen it recognizes is unknown. No base qualities exist here, and no much larger clone lies one base off it.

The sequence was obtained from an adult in good health. The source was peripheral blood, collected on day 0 of AZD1222 vaccination.

Here is the DNA: TGTGCCAGCAGCCAATGCCCGAAGGGATACAATGAGCAGTTCTTC. It is translated as CASSQCPKGYNEQFF. The chain links TRBV3-1 (or the pseudogene TRBV3-2) with TRBJ2-1; confidence is insufficient to name the D gene. From the cysteine up to the phenylalanine, the CDR3 has a length of 15 residues. Left in the record is the CDR3 DNA by itself, 45 bases read in frame from the first base. Per the germline V gene (reference sequence), LGHDT is the CDR1 and YNNKEL is the CDR2. Trimming at the junction amounts to 2 bases on V and 4 bases on J, and the germline ends lie 12 bases apart.